These 21 T cell receptor beta chains were sequenced from one sample in a study of cytomegalovirus exposure and HLA in healthy donors. Sequencing was performed with immunoSEQ multiplex PCR; in TCRdb, only in-frame clones are kept and a portion is missing. The table includes 150,000 to 180,000 clones, roughly 84% detected once. The sequenced sample was PBMCs. The receptors come from a human donor in good health.

The CDR3 coding sequence is TGTGCCAGCAGCGTCCGTCAGGTGAACACTGAAGCTTTCTTT. Its translation: CASSVRQVNTEAFF. V usage is TRBV9 and J usage is TRBJ1-1, with D unresolved. The CDR3 has 14 residues. V lost 2 bases and J lost 0, with 8 bases in between. Per the germline V gene, CDR1 is SGDLS and CDR2 is YYNGEE. The full variable domain, completed using reference TRBV9 and TRBJ1-1, is DSGVTQTPKHLITATGQRVTLRCSPRSGDLSVYWYQQSLDQGLQFLIQYYNGEERAKGNILERFSAQQFPDLHSELNLSSLELGDSALYFCASSVRQVNTEAFFGQGTRLTVV.

This chain uses TRBV7-9 with TRBJ2-7; TRBD2 matches at 8 bases. The CDR3 extends over 15 amino acids. CDR1 and CDR2 (germline): SEHNR, FQNEAQ (reference sequence). The ends lost 5 bases at V and 0 bases at J; junction bases unmatched: 6. For the CDR3, the DNA is TGTGCCAGCAGCCCTTACAGCGGGAGCTCCTACGAGCAGTACTTC. Protein: CASSPYSGSSYEQYF.

The V gene is TRBV28, the J gene TRBJ2-7; TRBD2 might be the D (6 bases). V was shortened by 3 bases and J by 7 bases, with 16 bases between the two germline ends. The CDR3 spans 14 residues. From germline, CDR1 is MDHEN and CDR2 SYDVKM. This CDR3 reads CASSFLAAPREQYF. CDR3 DNA: TGTGCCAGCAGTTTTTTAGCGGCACCTCGGGAGCAGTACTTC.

CDR3 residues: CASSQQGVKETQYF. The CDR3 nucleotides read TGCGCCAGCAGCCAACAGGGGGTAAAAGAGACCCAGTACTTC. The chain has TRBV4-1 and TRBJ2-5; 7 bases map to TRBD1. The CDR3 is 14 residues long. Germline assignment: CDR1 MGHRA and CDR2 YSYEKL. Trimming removed 2 bases from V and 3 bases from J; junction bases left unmatched: 3.

This clone was found once. V usage is TRBV7-3 and J usage is TRBJ1-3; 7 nucleotides line up with TRBD1. This CDR3 is built from 14 residues. With V trimmed by 5 bases and J by 1 base, 2 bases remained unmatched. Germline V lookup: CDR1 SGHTA, CDR2 FQGTGA. The DNA of the CDR3 is TGTGCCAGCAGCCGGGACAGTTCTGGAAACACCATATATTTT. This codes for CASSRDSSGNTIYF.

Only one count was recorded for this clone. The chain carries TRBV5-1 and TRBJ1-2, with 8 bases that match TRBD1. This CDR3 region has 15 residues. Germline V gene data show CDR1 as SGHRS and CDR2 as YFSETQ. V was clipped by 0 bases and J by 5 bases; unmatched bases: 6. The CDR3 reads CASSLATQGAYGYTF. Written as DNA, the CDR3 is TGCGCCAGCAGCTTGGCCACGCAGGGGGCTTATGGCTACACCTTC.

This clone was seen a handful of times. The rearrangement joins TRBV5-5 to TRBJ1-4, with D tentatively TRBD1 (5 bases). V lost 3 bases, J lost 5 bases, and 17 bases lay in between. Germline values: CDR1 SGHKS, CDR2 YYEKEE (reference sequence). The CDR3 sequence is 16 residues long. As DNA, the CDR3 is TGTGCCAGCAGCTGGGTTCCGACAGCAGGAAATGAAAAACTGTTTTTT. Its protein is CASSWVPTAGNEKLFF. Together with reference TRBV5-5 and TRBJ1-4, the CDR3 gives the full variable domain: DAGVTQSPTHLIKTRGQQVTLRCSPISGHKSVSWYQQVLGQGPQFIFQYYEKEERGRGNFPDRFSARQFPNYSSELNVNALLLGDSALYLCASSWVPTAGNEKLFFGSGTQLSVL.

The chain's CDR3 is CASSLGQVYGYTF. The CDR3 nucleotides read TGTGCCAGCAGCCTCGGACAGGTATATGGCTACACCTTC. J is TRBJ1-2 and V is TRBV7-2, with TRBD1 matching over 7 bases. CDR3 length: 13 residues. The ends lost 5 bases at V and 5 bases at J; junction bases unmatched: 5. Per the germline V gene, CDR1 is SGHTA and CDR2 is FQGNSA. Variable domain in full (rest from reference TRBV7-2 and TRBJ1-2): GAGVSQSPSNKVTEKGKDVELRCDPISGHTALYWYRQSLGQGLEFLIYFQGNSAPDKSGLPSDRFSAERTGGSVSTLTIQRTQQEDSAVYLCASSLGQVYGYTFGSGTRLTVV.

This clone was detected only once. V is TRBV6-5 and J is TRBJ2-3, with 8 bases fitting TRBD1. CDR1 is MNHEY and CDR2 is SVGAGI in the germline V gene. V lost 5 bases and J lost 0; bases outside the gene matches: 4. The CDR3 runs 15 residues. This CDR3 is CASSRNRGSTDTQYF. CDR3 bases: TGTGCCAGCAGTCGAAACAGGGGGAGCACAGATACGCAGTATTTT.

The chain combines TRBV18 with TRBJ2-1; 7 nucleotides line up with TRBD1. Germline trimming cut 3 bases from V and 2 bases from J; bases unmatched to any gene: 7. The CDR3 sequence is 16 residues long. Germline V gene data show CDR1 as KGHSH and CDR2 as LQKENI. CDR3 coding DNA: TGTGCCAGCTCACCCATGGACAGGAGGACCTACAATGAGCAGTTCTTC. Translation: CASSPMDRRTYNEQFF.

This clone was recorded once. This chain connects TRBV28 to TRBJ2-7, with a tentative D call TRBD1 (5 bases). From germline, CDR1 is MDHEN and CDR2 SYDVKM. This CDR3 comprises 14 residues. The V end lost 5 bases, the J end lost 5 bases, and 16 bases lay between the germline ends. The CDR3 DNA reads TGTGCCAGCAGTCCCAGGGCCCTGATCCACGAGCAGTACTTC. Its translation: CASSPRALIHEQYF. The whole variable domain, remainder taken from reference TRBV28 and TRBJ2-7, is DVKVTQSSRYLVKRTGEKVFLECVQDMDHENMFWYRQDPGLGLRLIYFSYDVKMKEKGDIPEGYSVSREKKERFSLILESASTNQTSMYLCASSPRALIHEQYFGPGTRLTVT.

This clone showed up just once. The rearrangement links TRBV6-5 to TRBJ2-5, with TRBD1 identical over 10 bases. J was trimmed by 4 bases and V by 7 bases; bases with no gene match: 9. CDR3 length: 15 residues. Germline assignment: CDR1 MNHEY and CDR2 SVGAGI. The CDR3 is CASTLQRDRGETQYF. The CDR3 nucleotides are TGTGCCAGCACCTTACAACGGGACAGGGGAGAGACCCAGTACTTC.

The chain employs TRBV9 and TRBJ1-2; TRBD1 agrees at 10 bases. The V segment lost 2 bases and the J segment 8 bases; nucleotides outside the gene matches: 6. The germline V gene encodes CDR1 SGDLS and CDR2 YYNGEE. This CDR3 has 14 residues. CDR3 DNA sequence: TGTGCCAGCAGCGTTCCCGGGACAGGGGACGGCTACACCTTC. Amino acid sequence: CASSVPGTGDGYTF.

The rearrangement joins TRBV30 to TRBJ2-5; 7 bases line up with TRBD2. J lost 5 bases, V lost 5 bases, and 2 bases had no gene match. Per the germline V gene, CDR1 is GTSNPN and CDR2 is SVGIG (reference sequence). This CDR3 spans 11 amino acids. CDR3 nucleotides: TGTGCCTGGTCCGGGAGGGAGACCCAGTACTTC. Amino acids: CAWSGRETQYF.

The chain uses TRBV28 and TRBJ2-7; 8 bases line up with TRBD2. Losses at the gene ends were 6 bases for V and 2 bases for J; bases not matched to a gene: 6. This CDR3 is built from 14 residues. CDR1 is MDHEN and CDR2 is SYDVKM in the germline V gene. This CDR3 is CASRRGAHTYEQYF. The CDR3 DNA sequence: TGTGCCAGCAGGCGGGGGGCCCATACCTACGAGCAGTACTTC.

A few counts support this clone. This chain connects TRBV7-9 to TRBJ2-7; TRBD2 aligns across 8 bases. Germline loops: CDR1 SEHNR, CDR2 FQNEAQ (reference sequence). V dropped 5 bases and J dropped 4; count of bases not matched to a gene: 10. The CDR3 contains 15 residues. The CDR3 reads CASSPPGREGYEQYF. The CDR3 DNA follows: TGTGCCAGCAGCCCACCCGGGAGGGAAGGATACGAGCAGTACTTC.

The chain is built from TRBV5-4 and TRBJ1-5; TRBD1 agrees at 7 bases. This CDR3 has 16 residues. Germline V gene data show CDR1 as SGHNT and CDR2 as YYREEE (reference sequence). J gave up 1 base and V 0 bases, and 4 bases lay outside the gene matches. In DNA form, the CDR3 reads TGTGCCAGCAGCTTGGGACCAGGGGGAAGCAATCAGCCCCAGCATTTT. Protein sequence: CASSLGPGGSNQPQHF. Drawing the rest from reference TRBV5-4 and TRBJ1-5, the complete variable domain is ETGVTQSPTHLIKTRGQQVTLRCSSQSGHNTVSWYQQALGQGPQFIFQYYREEENGRGNFPPRFSGLQFPNYSSELNVNALELDDSALYLCASSLGPGGSNQPQHFGDGTRLSIL.

V is TRBV5-1 and J is TRBJ1-5; 8 bases align to TRBD1. Germline loops: CDR1 SGHRS, CDR2 YFSETQ. V was clipped by 2 bases and J by 6 bases; unmatched bases: 10. This CDR3 has 16 amino acids. CDR3 DNA sequence: TGCGCCAGCAGCTTAACAGGGGGAGAAAGGAGTCAGCCCCAGCATTTT. It is translated as CASSLTGGERSQPQHF.

This chain connects TRBV18 to TRBJ1-5; D gene uncertain. The V and J ends lost 1 base and 0 bases respectively, with 13 bases between them. Germline assignment: CDR1 KGHSH and CDR2 LQKENI. CDR3 length: 17 residues. CDR3 nucleotide sequence: TGTGCCAGCTCACCACGGGCAGGCCTCGATAGCAATCAGCCCCAGCATTTT. Its translation is CASSPRAGLDSNQPQHF.

The CDR3, as DNA: TGTGCCTGGAGTGGAGGGCTCGGGCAGCCCCAGCATTTT. As protein: CAWSGGLGQPQHF. The rearrangement links TRBV30 to TRBJ1-5; D is unresolved. V lost 1 base, J lost 7 bases, and 11 bases lay in between. CDR1 GTSNPN and CDR2 SVGIG come from the germline V gene (reference sequence). The CDR3 is 13 amino acids. Using reference TRBV30 and TRBJ1-5 for the parts outside the CDR3, the full variable domain is SQTIHQWPATLVQPVGSPLSLECTVEGTSNPNLYWYRQAAGRGLQLLFYSVGIGQISSEVPQNLSASRPQDRQFILSSKKLLLSDSGFYLCAWSGGLGQPQHFGDGTRLSIL.

The chain is built from TRBV29-1 and TRBJ2-7; D may be TRBD1 (6 bases). V lost 6 bases and J lost 4, with 19 bases in between. The CDR3 loop spans 14 amino acids. Germline lookup yields CDR1 SQVTM and CDR2 ANQGSEA. This chain's CDR3 is CSVGVSTGIYEQYF. CDR3 DNA sequence: TGCAGCGTCGGTGTTTCAACAGGGATTTACGAGCAGTACTTC.